This T cell receptor (beta chain) is from a study of T cells in Graves' hyperthyroidism and ophthalmopathy. This clonotype has a count of ten or more. Its antigen is still unknown. TCR beta CDR3 regions were amplified from RNA transcripts. Using the HTBI primer set, a first-round RT-PCR was run on the TCR CDR3. MiXCR was run by TCRdb on the multiplex PCR reads, yielding one entry per CDR3 protein. Of 540,000 or so distinct CDR3 sequences in the sample, 15% to 19% are singletons; the top ten hold around 6.6%. Regarding the study as a whole: Model-based prediction identified ophthalmopathy a median roughly 5.9 months prior to its onset. Most thyroid-expanded clonotypes above 0.001 were also found in blood.

These patients, aged 18 to 65, had recently diagnosed hyperthyroidism lasting under 2 months. Each 10 ml fresh peripheral blood draw supplied the PBMCs. Germline V lookup: CDR1 SNHLY, CDR2 FYNNEI. The CDR3 extends over 15 amino acids. Trimming removed 4 bases at V and 4 bases at J, with 15 bases between. The rearrangement uses TRBV2 and TRBJ2-3; D possibly corresponds to TRBD1 (6 bases). This TCR derives from a woman in her 30s with Graves' hyperthyroidism. Material for sequencing was blood. The CDR3 DNA follows: TGTGCCAGCAGTGCCACGACAGGCAACTCAGATACGCAGTATTTT. It is translated as CASSATTGNSDTQYF.